These 11 T cell receptor beta chains originate from one sample sequenced in a study of CD8 T cells in cerebrospinal fluid in Alzheimer's disease. TCRdb derives one entry per CDR3 protein from the 10x single-cell sequencing reads, leaving out DNA. Its clone listing holds approximately 690 distinct CDR3 sequences. Sequenced input: cerebrospinal fluid. These TCRs come from a human donor in good health.

This clonotype registers medium-sized by frequency. V gene TRBV24-1 combines with J gene TRBJ1-1; TCRdb calls TRBD1, which cannot be checked without DNA. The CDR3 runs to 13 residues. Germline-derived CDR1 and CDR2 are KGHDR and SFDVKD. The CDR3: CATSAGGPGMPFF.

Frequency places this clonotype as medium-sized. This CDR3 is CASNREGQQETQYF. The V and J genes are TRBV2 and TRBJ2-5; the D call of TRBD2 rests on TCRdb alone, since no DNA is present to check it. Germline assignment: CDR1 SNHLY and CDR2 FYNNEI. The CDR3 spans 14 residues.

This clonotype ranks as medium-sized (0.01 to 0.1%) in terms of frequency. The rearrangement joins TRBV20-1 to TRBJ1-4; TCRdb's D call of TRBD1 is untestable without DNA. CDR3 length: 14 residues. CDR1 and CDR2 from the germline V gene are DFQATT and SNEGSKA (reference sequence). Here the CDR3 reads CSATGGQSNEKLFF.

According to its frequency, this clonotype is medium-sized. V gene TRBV5-6 combines with J gene TRBJ1-5. The CDR3 contains 16 residues. From germline, CDR1 is SGHDT and CDR2 YYEEEE. The CDR3 reads CASSLGSAGMNQPQHF.

According to its frequency, this clonotype is medium-sized. The chain uses TRBV30 and TRBJ1-6; TCRdb selects TRBD1, and the lack of DNA leaves this call unchecked. From germline, CDR1 is GTSNPN and CDR2 SVGIG (reference sequence). CDR3 length equals 14 residues. The CDR3 reads CAWSVVGTDSPLHF.

This clonotype is deemed medium-sized by its frequency. The V and J genes are TRBV13 and TRBJ2-7; checking the TCRdb D call of TRBD2 is not possible without DNA. The V gene's germline CDR1 is PRHDT and CDR2 FYEKMQ (reference sequence). The CDR3 length is 15 residues. CDR3 in amino acids: CASSLSPGTLGEQYF.

This clonotype is identified as medium-sized from frequency. V gene TRBV6-1 combines with J gene TRBJ2-3; TCRdb's D call, TRBD1, is unchecked because there is no DNA. Germline V gene data show CDR1 as MNHNS and CDR2 as SASEGT. This CDR3 has 16 residues. This CDR3 is CASSPDPAGGKYTQYF.

In terms of frequency, this clonotype is medium-sized. The genes are TRBV14 and TRBJ1-1. In germline, CDR1 is SGHDN, CDR2 FVKESK. This CDR3 comprises 14 residues. CDR3: CASSQVAYRTEAFF.

Its frequency marks this clonotype as medium-sized. The J gene is TRBJ2-1, the V gene TRBV19. Germline loops: CDR1 LNHDA, CDR2 SQIVND (reference sequence). CDR3 length: 15 residues. CDR3 protein: CASSIRTASYNEQFF.

Its frequency marks this clonotype as medium-sized (0.01 to 0.1%). J is TRBJ1-2 and V is TRBV2; the TCRdb D gene call, TRBD1, has no DNA to confirm it. This CDR3 has 15 residues. Germline loops: CDR1 SNHLY, CDR2 FYNNEI. The CDR3: CASSEVGQGVEGYTF.

According to its frequency, this clonotype is medium-sized (0.01 to 0.1%). V gene TRBV20-1 combines with J gene TRBJ1-4; absent DNA, TCRdb's TRBD1 call cannot be checked. Germline V gene sequence: CDR1 DFQATT, CDR2 SNEGSKA (reference sequence). The CDR3 length is 13 residues. The CDR3: CSARRDRNEKLFF.